Listed below are T cell receptor beta chains from one sample, sequenced in a study of blood T cell repertoires in COVID-19. Assay used: immunoSEQ multiplex PCR; TCRdb lists only in-frame clones, some missing. The sample lists approximately 240,000 clones, about 80% occurring once. The specimen was PBMCs or T cells enriched from blood (not recorded which). The receptors come from a middle-aged woman with acute COVID-19. CDR3s include the opening cysteine and the closing phenylalanine or tryptophan. The D gene is left open where the match is weak. Rows give clone size only sometimes, using once, few, many, or a class for an expanded clone.

TRBV11-1	TRBJ2-3	.	TRBD1	TGTGCCAGCAGCCCCCGACAGGGAGATACGCAGTATTTT	CASSPRQGDTQYF
TRBV9	TRBJ2-2	.	TRBD2	TGTGCCAGCAGCGTAGGGGGGAGGGACACCGGGGAGCTGTTTTTT	CASSVGGRDTGELFF
TRBV19	TRBJ1-2	few	.	TGTGCCAGTACCCCTACACAGGGTAGCTATGGCTACACCTTC	CASTPTQGSYGYTF
TRBV7-3	TRBJ2-3	.	TRBD2	TGTGCCAGCAGCTCCGGGACTAGCGGAATCACAGATACGCAGTATTTT	CASSSGTSGITDTQYF
TRBV24-1	TRBJ2-5	.	.	TGTGCCACCAGTGATTTTCAGGGAACCCAGTACTTC	CATSDFQGTQYF
TRBV7-3	TRBJ2-3	.	TRBD2	TGTGCCAGCAGCTTACCCTCGGGGAGCGGGAGGGCCAGAGATACGCAGTATTTT	CASSLPSGSGRARDTQYF
TRBV7-6	TRBJ1-5	.	TRBD1	TGTGCCAGCAGCTCTGGACAGGGTGGATATAGCAATCAGCCCCAGCATTTT	CASSSGQGGYSNQPQHF
TRBV27	TRBJ2-6	.	.	TGTGCCAGCAATCCCCTTGTCTCTGGGGCCAACGTCCTGACTTTC	CASNPLVSGANVLTF
TRBV28	TRBJ1-2	.	.	TGTGCCAGCAGCCCTTTCGGGGGGGGGAGGTATGGCTACACCTTC	CASSPFGGGRYGYTF
TRBV28	TRBJ2-7	.	TRBD2	TGTGCCAGCAGTTTCGCGGGGGGCGCCTACGAGCAGTACTTC	CASSFAGGAYEQYF
TRBV28	TRBJ2-7	few	TRBD2	TGTGCCAGCAGTTTATTTGCTAGCGGCTCCTACGAGCAGTACTTC	CASSLFASGSYEQYF
TRBV7-2	TRBJ1-2	.	TRBD1	TGTGCCAGCAGCTTAGCTTCGGGACAGCCTTATGGCTACACCTTC	CASSLASGQPYGYTF
TRBV2	TRBJ1-4	.	TRBD1	TGTGCCAGCCGGGGACAGGGGATAAATGAAAAACTGTTTTTT	CASRGQGINEKLFF
TRBV7-9	TRBJ1-1	.	TRBD1	TGTGCCAGCAGCTTCCCCGCCGGGGGACAGTCGAACACTGAAGCTTTCTTT	CASSFPAGGQSNTEAFF
TRBV29-1	TRBJ1-2	.	.	TGCAGCGTTGACAATGGCTACACCTTC	CSVDNGYTF
TRBV30	TRBJ1-2	once	.	TGTGCCTGGAACCTGGAGGGTCCTGGCTACACCTTC	CAWNLEGPGYTF
TRBV25-1	TRBJ2-7	.	.	TGTGCCAGCAGTGATTGGGGCTTGCCCTACGAGCAGTACTTC	CASSDWGLPYEQYF
TRBV5-5	TRBJ2-3	.	TRBD1	TGTGCCAGCAGCATGGGACAGTCGCTTGATACGCAGTATTTT	CASSMGQSLDTQYF
TRBV24-1	TRBJ2-5	.	TRBD2	TGTGCCACCAGGATGCACGGGACGCCCGGGAGGGAGACCCAGTACTTC	CATRMHGTPGRETQYF
TRBV21-1	TRBJ2-1	.	.	TGTGCCAGCAGCAAATGGGGACCTGTTCGGACTAGCGGGTACAATGAGCAGTTCTTC	CASSKWGPVRTSGYNEQFF
TRBV5-8	TRBJ1-3	.	.	TGTGCCAGCAGCGCCCGACAGACTGGAAACACCATATATTTT	CASSARQTGNTIYF
TRBV21-1	TRBJ1-5	.	.	.	CASSWVGNGTGLNQPQHF
TRBV13	TRBJ1-1	.	TRBD1	TGTGCCAGCAGCTTAGGCCAGGGGGTCACTGAAGCTTTCTTT	CASSLGQGVTEAFF
TRBV24-1	TRBJ2-2	.	.	TGTGCCACCAGTGATAAACAAGGGGCGCCCGGGGAGCTGTTTTTT	CATSDKQGAPGELFF
TRBV7-8	TRBJ1-2	.	TRBD1	TGTGCCAGCAGCTTAGCTTTGGGGCGGACAGGGTTTACTCTTTATGGCTACACCTTC	CASSLALGRTGFTLYGYTF
TRBV27	TRBJ1-2	.	.	TGTGCCAGCAGTTCTCCTAACCAAGCTAACTATGGCTACACCTTC	CASSSPNQANYGYTF
TRBV14	TRBJ1-1	few	.	TGTGCCAGCAGCCAAGATAGAACAGGGCTACAAGCTTTCTTT	CASSQDRTGLQAFF
TRBV19	TRBJ2-5	.	.	TGTGCCAGTAGCCTCTCAGGGATGTCGGAGACCCAGTACTTC	CASSLSGMSETQYF
TRBV29-1	TRBJ1-1	once	.	TGCAGCGGAATGGACAGCTACACTGAAGCTTTCTTT	CSGMDSYTEAFF
TRBV15	TRBJ2-1	.	.	TGTGCCACCAGCAGAGATAACGGGGTCGATGAGCAGTTCTTC	CATSRDNGVDEQFF
TRBV24-1	TRBJ1-2	.	.	TGTGCCACCAGTGATTTGGGCTCTACAGGGTTGGACGGCTACACCTTC	CATSDLGSTGLDGYTF
TRBV7-9	TRBJ2-1	.	TRBD2	TGTGCCAGCAGCCACGGACTAGCGGGAGGCTCCTACAATGAGCAGTTCTTC	CASSHGLAGGSYNEQFF
TRBV27	TRBJ2-7	.	TRBD1	TGTGCCAGCAGTCGGACAGGCCACGGGTACGAGCAGTACTTC	CASSRTGHGYEQYF
TRBV28	TRBJ2-7	.	TRBD1	TGTGCCAGCAGTTTTCCCCCGGGACAGATCTACGAGCAGTACTTC	CASSFPPGQIYEQYF
TRBV9	TRBJ1-6	.	TRBD1	TGTGCCAGCAGCCCGGGACAGGGAACACCCCTCCACTTT	CASSPGQGTPLHF
TRBV4-2	TRBJ1-2	few	TRBD1	TGTGCCAGCAGCCAAGATCGAAGAGGACAGGGGGCCTATAACTATGGCTACACCTTC	CASSQDRRGQGAYNYGYTF
TRBV5-1	TRBJ1-4	.	.	TGCGCCAGCAGCTTAAACTCCCGGACTACGGGCGAAAAACTGTTTTTT	CASSLNSRTTGEKLFF
TRBV5-6	TRBJ2-2	.	TRBD2	TGTGCCAGCAGCCTACTGGGCAGCGGGGGCCGGGAGCTGTTTTTT	CASSLLGSGGRELFF
TRBV7-6	TRBJ2-1	.	TRBD2	TGTGCCAGCAGCCCCCGCGGTCCGGGACTAGCGGTTGAGCAGTTCTTC	CASSPRGPGLAVEQFF
TRBV7-8	TRBJ2-3	.	.	TGTGCCAGCAGCCTATCAAATTACCCCCCTCTAGGCGCAGATACGCAGTATTTT	CASSLSNYPPLGADTQYF
TRBV5-1	TRBJ2-1	.	TRBD1	TGCGCCAGCAGCTTGGGGGCCGGGACAGCCCCCTTCAATGGGCAGTTCTTC	CASSLGAGTAPFNGQFF
TRBV10-3	TRBJ2-7	few	TRBD2	TGTGCCATCAGGAGAGCGGGAGAAGCCTACGAGCAGTACTTC	CAIRRAGEAYEQYF
TRBV4-3	TRBJ2-7	.	.	TGCGCCAGCAGCCAAGAACTGGGAACGGGGGAGCAGTACTTC	CASSQELGTGEQYF
TRBV27	TRBJ1-2	.	.	TGTGCCAGCAGTTTAAGAGCTAACTATGGCTACACCTTC	CASSLRANYGYTF
TRBV5-1	TRBJ2-5	.	.	TGCGCCAGCAGCTTGGCTGGGGGCAGGGAGACCCAGTACTTC	CASSLAGGRETQYF
TRBV6-5	TRBJ2-3	.	.	TGTGCCAGCAAGGGTAGCGTAAGCGGCCCAGATACGCAGTATTTT	CASKGSVSGPDTQYF